This entry concerns a single TCR beta chain. The CDR3 runs to 16 residues. CDR1 is SNHLY, CDR2 FYNNEI, per germline. V was clipped by 11 bases and J by 6 bases, with 28 bases between them. The data originate from a study of T cells in Graves' hyperthyroidism and ophthalmopathy. The source material, RNA transcripts, was used to amplify TCR beta CDR3 regions. TCR CDR3 regions were first amplified by RT-PCR with HTBI primers. One entry per CDR3 protein, called by TCRdb with MiXCR from the multiplex PCR reads. Among 450,000 to 650,000 distinct CDR3 sequences listed, roughly 20% were seen once. It was uncontrolled infection, other autoimmune disease, pregnancy or lactation that excluded patients.

Material: blood. The receptor was derived from a man younger than 35 with Graves' hyperthyroidism. The chain employs TRBV2 and TRBJ1-2, with D maybe TRBD1 (5 bases). Here the CDR3 reads CAGRRVSMEGPHGYTF. The CDR3 region has the DNA TGTGCCGGTAGAAGAGTCTCTATGGAGGGACCCCATGGCTACACCTTC.